This T cell receptor (beta chain) emerged from a study of blood T cell repertoires in COVID-19. Whole-study context: The study drew acute and convalescent COVID-19 samples from the United States, Italy and Spain. T cells, B-cell-depleted T cells, or PBMCs supplied cDNA or gDNA.

Methods used by the authors: The authors estimated nucleated cell counts from reference gene primer amplification. The assay was immunoSEQ multiplex PCR, and TCRdb's table has in-frame clones only and misses some. The DNA was the basis for D and trimming; V, J and clone size are from that table. The table shows 250,000 to 350,000 clones, with around nine tenths occurring only once. The germline V gene has CDR1 SQVTM and CDR2 ANQGSEA. The CDR3 runs 12 residues. Trimming cost V 6 bases and J 1 base, with 9 bases left between them. This receptor was taken from a woman in her thirties or forties who had recovered from COVID-19. Sequencing was performed on peripheral blood. The rearrangement joins TRBV29-1 to TRBJ2-5; D gene unclear. The CDR3 protein is CSVGSIQETQYF. CDR3 DNA sequence: TGCAGCGTCGGGTCCATCCAAGAGACCCAGTACTTC. Together with reference TRBV29-1 and TRBJ2-5, the CDR3 gives the full variable domain: SAVISQKPSRDICQRGTSLTIQCQVDSQVTMMFWYRQQPGQSLTLIATANQGSEATYESGFVIDKFPISRPNLTFSTLTVSNMSPEDSSIYLCSVGSIQETQYFGPGTRLLVL.